The 19 T cell receptor beta chains listed next were all sequenced from one sample in a study of blood T cell repertoires in COVID-19. Data came from immunoSEQ multiplex PCR; TCRdb stores just in-frame clones and leaves some out. The table includes fewer than 60,000 clones, approximately 80% detected once. Sequencing was performed on peripheral blood. Receptor source: a man in his sixties with acute or convalescent COVID-19.

This clone was seen a few times. The chain recombines TRBV30 with TRBJ2-3; D may be TRBD2 (5 bases). V lost 7 bases and J 0 bases, leaving 17 bases between the germline ends. Germline CDR1 is GTSNPN and CDR2 is SVGIG (reference sequence). The length of the CDR3 is 15 residues. The CDR3 DNA reads as TGTGCCTCGCGGTTGGGGAGCTCTAGCACAGATACGCAGTATTTT. Its protein is CASRLGSSSTDTQYF.

This chain uses TRBV10-3 with TRBJ2-1; 12 positions match TRBD2. Germline-derived CDR1 and CDR2 are ENHRY and SYGVKD. Unmatched junction bases numbered 4, after V lost 0 bases and J lost 7 bases. The CDR3 extends over 16 amino acids. The DNA of the CDR3 is TGTGCCATCAGTGAGTCGTGGACTAGCGGGGCTAATGAGCAGTTCTTC. This codes for CAISESWTSGANEQFF.

This rearrangement joins TRBV7-9 to TRBJ2-3, with 11 bases aligning to TRBD2. Looked up from germline, CDR1 is SEHNR and CDR2 is FQNEAQ (reference sequence). V shed 5 bases, J shed 4 bases, and the junction held 2 bases outside the gene matches. The CDR3 contains 14 residues. The CDR3 loop is CASSLSGGADTQYF. CDR3 bases: TGTGCCAGCAGCCTTAGCGGGGGGGCAGATACGCAGTATTTT.

This chain connects TRBV7-8 to TRBJ1-2; perhaps TRBD1 as D (6 bases). The CDR3 has 12 amino acids. V was pared by 2 bases and J by 8 bases, with 9 bases between. The germline V gene has CDR1 SGHVS and CDR2 FQNEAQ. CDR3: CASSLTTGGYTF. The CDR3 DNA sequence: TGTGCCAGCAGCTTAACAACAGGGGGCTACACCTTC.

V usage is TRBV9 and J usage is TRBJ2-1; D might be TRBD1 (6 bases). CDR1 is SGDLS, CDR2 YYNGEE, per germline. The ends were cut back, 5 bases at V and 8 bases at J, with 11 bases in the middle. This CDR3 is built from 12 residues. As DNA, the CDR3 is TGTGCCAGCAGTGGACAGATTGATGAGCAGTTCTTC. Its translation is CASSGQIDEQFF. The full variable domain, its missing parts supplied by reference TRBV9 and TRBJ2-1, is DSGVTQTPKHLITATGQRVTLRCSPRSGDLSVYWYQQSLDQGLQFLIQYYNGEERAKGNILERFSAQQFPDLHSELNLSSLELGDSALYFCASSGQIDEQFFGPGTRLTVL.

This sequence joins TRBV7-2 and TRBJ1-3, with D hard to call. This CDR3 comprises 16 residues. CDR1 is SGHTA and CDR2 is FQGNSA in the germline V gene. V gave up 5 bases and J gave up 2 bases, with 16 bases separating them. CDR3 coding DNA: TGTGCCAGCAGCGAGACTAGGGCAGTCGCTGGAAACACCATATATTTT. Amino acids: CASSETRAVAGNTIYF. Supplemented by reference TRBV7-2 and TRBJ1-3, the full variable domain reads GAGVSQSPSNKVTEKGKDVELRCDPISGHTALYWYRQSLGQGLEFLIYFQGNSAPDKSGLPSDRFSAERTGGSVSTLTIQRTQQEDSAVYLCASSETRAVAGNTIYFGEGSWLTVV.

The rearrangement uses TRBV7-8 and TRBJ1-1; 9 nucleotides match TRBD1. With V trimmed by 7 bases and J by 2 bases, 2 bases remained unmatched. This CDR3 is built from 13 residues. CDR1 is SGHVS and CDR2 is FQNEAQ in the germline V gene. CDR3 region: CASKQGANTEAFF. The DNA of the CDR3 is TGTGCCAGCAAACAGGGGGCTAACACTGAAGCTTTCTTT.

V and J are TRBV11-1 and TRBJ2-1; weak D call: TRBD1 (5 bases). Trimming left V 1 base short and J 5 bases short, with 15 bases between. CDR1 and CDR2 (germline): SGHAT, FQDESV (reference sequence). The CDR3 consists of 16 residues. This CDR3 is CASSLVSRVGNNEQFF. CDR3 nucleotide sequence: TGTGCCAGCAGCTTAGTCTCCAGGGTAGGGAACAATGAGCAGTTCTTC.

This clone was observed once. V and J are TRBV10-3 and TRBJ1-4; D ambiguous. There are 13 residues in the CDR3. Germline V lookup: CDR1 ENHRY, CDR2 SYGVKD. Trimming cost V 2 bases and J 7 bases, with 8 bases left between them. In nucleotides, the CDR3 is TGTGCCATCAGTGAGCTCACCGGTGAAAAACTGTTTTTT. It encodes CAISELTGEKLFF.

This clone came up once. The V and J genes are TRBV6-6 and TRBJ2-1; TRBD1 matches 7 bases. Germline values: CDR1 MNHNY, CDR2 SVGAGI (reference sequence). With V trimmed by 6 bases and J by 4 bases, 9 bases remained unmatched. The CDR3 is 15 amino acids. The CDR3 loop is CASSPQGTGYNEQFF. DNA of the CDR3: TGTGCCAGCAGCCCACAGGGGACGGGGTACAATGAGCAGTTCTTC.

The chain combines TRBV7-9 with TRBJ1-1; D might be TRBD1 (6 bases). Germline CDR1 SEHNR, CDR2 FQNEAQ (reference sequence). This CDR3 is built from 13 residues. The V end lost 5 bases, the J end lost 3 bases, and 10 bases lay between the germline ends. The CDR3 sequence: CASSKQGDTEAFF. The CDR3 region has the DNA TGTGCCAGCAGCAAACAGGGCGACACTGAAGCTTTCTTT.

The rearrangement links TRBV5-1 to TRBJ2-3; 7 nucleotides align to TRBD2. Germline V gene lookup returns CDR1 SGHRS and CDR2 YFSETQ. This CDR3 contains 16 residues. V lost 4 bases and J lost 3; bases outside the gene matches: 11. CDR3 amino acids: CASSQASGGSTDTQYF. CDR3 nucleotides: TGCGCCAGCAGCCAGGCTAGCGGAGGGTCAACAGATACGCAGTATTTT. The entire variable domain, with the rest obtained from reference TRBV5-1 and TRBJ2-3, is as follows: KAGVTQTPRYLIKTRGQQVTLSCSPISGHRSVSWYQQTPGQGLQFLFEYFSETQRNKGNFPGRFSGRQFSNSRSEMNVSTLELGDSALYLCASSQASGGSTDTQYFGPGTRLTVL.

This clone is termed medium-sized. The chain has TRBV27 and TRBJ2-7; 7 bases agree with TRBD1. This CDR3 has 14 residues. Germline V CDR1 and CDR2: MNHEY, SMNVEV (reference sequence). Unmatched junction bases numbered 10, after V lost 6 bases and J lost 5 bases. The CDR3 DNA follows: TGTGCCAGCAGCTTGTTACAGGGGTCCCACGAGCAGTACTTC. Amino acid sequence: CASSLLQGSHEQYF.

This clone has just a few counts. The V call is TRBV5-5, the J call TRBJ2-6; 8 bases are shared with TRBD1. V shed 4 bases, J shed 0 bases, and the junction held 3 bases outside the gene matches. This CDR3 is built from 16 residues. CDR1 and CDR2 from the germline V gene are SGHKS and YYEKEE (reference sequence). CDR3 coding DNA: TGTGCCAGCAGCCGACAGGGGAGCTCTGGGGCCAACGTCCTGACTTTC. Its protein is CASSRQGSSGANVLTF.

The chain is built from TRBV9 and TRBJ2-5; 9 bases fit TRBD1. CDR3 size: 14 residues. From germline, CDR1 is SGDLS and CDR2 YYNGEE. With 3 bases clipped from V and 7 bases from J, the junction kept 7 bases outside the gene matches. The CDR3 DNA sequence: TGTGCCAGCAGCGACGACAGGGGGTTGGGGACCCAGTACTTC. This translates into CASSDDRGLGTQYF.

The chain recombines TRBV5-1 with TRBJ2-1; 7 bases align to TRBD1. With 4 bases clipped from V and 0 bases from J, the junction kept 4 bases outside the gene matches. The CDR3 covers 15 residues. Germline V gives CDR1 SGHRS, CDR2 YFSETQ. CDR3 amino acids: CASSAGDSSYNEQFF. The CDR3 nucleotides are TGCGCCAGCAGCGCAGGGGACAGCTCCTACAATGAGCAGTTCTTC.

J is TRBJ2-7 and V is TRBV18, with 8 bases matching TRBD1. V trimming: 6 bases; J trimming: 0 bases; junction bases outside the gene matches: 1. CDR3 size: 13 residues. Germline assignment: CDR1 KGHSH and CDR2 LQKENI. CDR3 in DNA: TGTGCCAGCTCGACAGGGGTCTCCTACGAGCAGTACTTC. Protein sequence: CASSTGVSYEQYF.

The V and J genes are TRBV6-1 and TRBJ1-5; D gene unclear. Trimming pared 2 bases from V and 3 bases from J, leaving 8 bases between. CDR1 is MNHNS and CDR2 is SASEGT in the germline V gene. The CDR3 is made up of 14 amino acids. For the CDR3, the DNA is TGTGCCAGCAGTGAACAACAGATCAATCAGCCCCAGCATTTT. Translating it yields CASSEQQINQPQHF.

For the CDR3, the DNA is TGTGCCAGCTCACCGAGATGGGTAGGGGGACAGGGGGCAGGAATTGAAGCTTTCTTT. It specifies CASSPRWVGGQGAGIEAFF. The chain employs TRBV18 and TRBJ1-1; TRBD1 matches at 12 bases. The J segment lost 7 bases and the V segment lost 3 bases, leaving 18 bases of the junction unmatched. This CDR3 region has 19 residues. Germline CDR1 is KGHSH and CDR2 is LQKENI.